This entry lists 24 T cell receptor beta chains sequenced from one sample in a study of shared clonotypes between healthy human individuals. TCRdb keeps only in-frame clones here, not all; method: immunoSEQ multiplex PCR. The sample consists of more than 2 million clones, more than 90% of them appearing once. What was sequenced was naive CD4+ T cells sorted from blood. Subset of the sample: CD45RA+ positively selected. These receptors were collected from a man aged 18 to 30 in good health.

This chain links TRBV6-1 with TRBJ2-7; perhaps TRBD1 as D (6 bases). V was trimmed by 3 bases and J by 2 bases, leaving 11 bases between them. There are 14 residues in the CDR3. Germline assignment: CDR1 MNHNS and CDR2 SASEGT. CDR3 in DNA: TGTGCCAGCAGTGAGCCGGGACATACCTACGAGCAGTACTTC. Translation: CASSEPGHTYEQYF.

This sequence joins TRBV29-1 and TRBJ2-5; D gene uncertain. This CDR3 is 12 amino acids long. From germline, CDR1 is SQVTM and CDR2 ANQGSEA. With 5 bases removed from V and 5 bases from J, the gap between germline ends came to 12 bases. Written as DNA, the CDR3 is TGCAGCGTTACCCAGTTCAGTGAGACCCAGTACTTC. Translated, it gives CSVTQFSETQYF.

The rearrangement joins TRBV6-4 to TRBJ2-7, with D hard to call. Trimming pared 6 bases from V and 3 bases from J, leaving 24 bases between. Germline V gene sequence: CDR1 MRHNA, CDR2 SNTAGT. The length of the CDR3 is 17 residues. CDR3 sequence reads: CASRSQGQRSLGYEQYF. CDR3 DNA: TGTGCCAGCAGATCCCAAGGCCAGCGTTCTTTAGGCTACGAGCAGTACTTC.

The chain recombines TRBV9 with TRBJ2-3; no definite D call. The length of the CDR3 is 15 residues. Trimming took off 0 bases at V and 0 bases at J, with 8 bases between the two ends. Germline-derived CDR1 and CDR2 are SGDLS and YYNGEE. CDR3 nucleotide sequence: TGTGCCAGCAGCGTAGACAGAGCTAGCACAGATACGCAGTATTTT. This gives the protein CASSVDRASTDTQYF.

About this clone: A much larger clone lies one base from this, so it may be a read error. Other nucleotide sequences in the sample specify the same CDR3. The chain carries TRBV6-6 and TRBJ1-1; unclear D gene. Between the trimmed V and J ends, which lost 2 bases and 0 bases, there was a span of 4 bases. Germline V gene lookup returns CDR1 MNHNY and CDR2 SVGAGI (reference sequence). The CDR3 is made up of 13 amino acids. The CDR3 DNA reads as TGTGCCAGCAGTTACAGGGTGAACACTGAAGCTTTCTTT. Translated, it gives CASSYRVNTEAFF.

This clone was detected a few times. The V and J genes are TRBV6-5 and TRBJ1-6; tentatively, D is TRBD1 (5 bases). Between the trimmed V and J ends, which lost 8 bases and 4 bases, there was a span of 12 bases. The CDR3 runs 14 residues. From germline, CDR1 is MNHEY and CDR2 SVGAGI. The CDR3 DNA is TGTGCCAGCGGAAACGGGGGGTATAATTCACCCCTCCACTTT. Translating gives CASGNGGYNSPLHF.

The rearrangement links TRBV30 to TRBJ1-1; tentatively, D is TRBD1 (6 bases). V was pared by 4 bases and J by 0 bases, with 12 bases between. This CDR3 spans 14 amino acids. Germline assignment: CDR1 GTSNPN and CDR2 SVGIG (reference sequence). CDR3 loop: CAWNGDKLNTEAFF. CDR3 DNA: TGTGCCTGGAATGGGGACAAACTGAACACTGAAGCTTTCTTT.

The chain combines TRBV28 with TRBJ2-5; D not certain. CDR3 length equals 14 residues. Germline V gene sequence: CDR1 MDHEN, CDR2 SYDVKM. V lost 6 bases and J lost 1, with 12 bases in between. CDR3 DNA: TGTGCCAGCAGCCTCCCCGGCTTCCAAGAGACCCAGTACTTC. Translation: CASSLPGFQETQYF.

This chain links TRBV5-1 with TRBJ1-2; 7 bases fit TRBD1. CDR1 is SGHRS, CDR2 YFSETQ, per germline. Unmatched junction bases numbered 3, after V lost 3 bases and J lost 4 bases. The CDR3 consists of 13 residues. This CDR3 reads CASSSGGGYGYTF. Here the CDR3 DNA reads TGCGCCAGCAGCTCAGGGGGAGGCTATGGCTACACCTTC.

The chain uses TRBV11-2 and TRBJ2-5, with D perhaps assigned TRBD1 or TRBD2 (5 bases each). The CDR3 sequence is 15 residues long. The germline V gene has CDR1 SGHAT and CDR2 FQNNGV. V lost 1 base and J 3 bases, leaving 12 bases between the germline ends. The CDR3 is CASSLAGWGEETQYF. DNA of the CDR3: TGTGCCAGCAGCTTAGCAGGGTGGGGAGAAGAGACCCAGTACTTC.

The chain carries TRBV11-2 and TRBJ2-7; tentative D call: TRBD2 (6 bases). V lost 5 bases and J 0 bases, leaving 14 bases between the germline ends. The length of the CDR3 is 15 residues. From germline, CDR1 is SGHAT and CDR2 FQNNGV. Written as DNA, the CDR3 is TGTGCCAGCAGCCGCGGGATAACGAGCTCCTACGAGCAGTACTTC. This sequence encodes CASSRGITSSYEQYF. Based on the CDR3 plus reference TRBV11-2 and TRBJ2-7, the full variable domain is EAGVAQSPRYKIIEKRQSVAFWCNPISGHATLYWYQQILGQGPKLLIQFQNNGVVDDSQLPKDRFSAERLKGVDSTLKIQPAKLEDSAVYLCASSRGITSSYEQYFGPGTRLTVT.

This sequence joins TRBV7-8 and TRBJ2-3; TRBD1 aligns across 9 bases. The CDR3 totals 15 residues. Trimming at V came to 7 bases and at J to 2 bases, leaving 7 bases not matched to a gene. Germline assignment: CDR1 SGHVS and CDR2 FQNEAQ. The CDR3 region is CASTPGQGHTDTQYF. The CDR3 nucleotides are TGTGCCAGCACCCCGGGACAGGGTCACACAGATACGCAGTATTTT.

The V and J genes are TRBV5-6 and TRBJ2-1; 8 bases align to TRBD2. There are 16 residues in the CDR3. The germline CDR1 and CDR2 sequences are SGHDT and YYEEEE. V shed 4 bases, J shed 8 bases, and the junction held 14 bases outside the gene matches. The CDR3 DNA follows: TGTGCCAGCAGCCGGCTTCAGCGGGAGAGCTTCGATGAGCAGTTCTTC. Translation: CASSRLQRESFDEQFF. The whole variable domain, filled in from reference TRBV5-6 and TRBJ2-1, reads DAGVTQSPTHLIKTRGQQVTLRCSPKSGHDTVSWYQQALGQGPQFIFQYYEEEERQRGNFPDRFSGHQFPNYSSELNVNALLLGDSALYLCASSRLQRESFDEQFFGPGTRLTVL.

J is TRBJ1-1 and V is TRBV10-3; D remains ambiguous. The V gene lost 0 bases and the J gene lost 2 bases, with 4 bases spanning the gap. This CDR3 contains 13 residues. Germline assignment: CDR1 ENHRY and CDR2 SYGVKD. CDR3 nucleotides: TGTGCCATCAGTGAGTCTATAAACACTGAAGCTTTCTTT. Its protein is CAISESINTEAFF.

The V gene is TRBV5-1, the J gene TRBJ2-2; D is uncertain. The CDR3 runs 13 residues. Germline V gene lookup returns CDR1 SGHRS and CDR2 YFSETQ. Deletions cut 5 bases from V and 3 bases from J, with 8 bases between. CDR3 DNA sequence: TGCGCCAGCAGAGACTCCGACACCGGGGAGCTGTTTTTT. It specifies CASRDSDTGELFF.

The chain carries TRBV4-1 and TRBJ1-5, with 11 bases matching TRBD1. CDR1 is MGHRA, CDR2 YSYEKL, per germline. This CDR3 is built from 17 residues. The junction had 3 bases not matched to a gene; V was cut back by 0 bases and J by 2 bases. CDR3 loop: CASSQEGQGVRNQPQHF. Here the CDR3 DNA reads TGCGCCAGCAGCCAAGAGGGACAGGGGGTTCGCAATCAGCCCCAGCATTTT.

The V and J genes are TRBV7-8 and TRBJ2-1; possibly TRBD1 for D (6 bases). Trimming shortened V by 5 bases and J by 10 bases, and 9 bases separated the two germline ends. From germline, CDR1 is SGHVS and CDR2 FQNEAQ. This CDR3 region has 11 residues. The CDR3 spells CASSPQGEQFF. The CDR3 DNA reads TGTGCCAGCAGCCCCCAGGGGGAGCAGTTCTTC.

This rearrangement joins TRBV5-6 to TRBJ1-1; no definite D call. Per the germline V gene, CDR1 is SGHDT and CDR2 is YYEEEE. The germline V and J ends were trimmed by 5 bases and 4 bases, with 15 bases remaining between them. The CDR3 consists of 14 residues. The CDR3: CASSYRDRRTEAFF. Written as DNA, the CDR3 is TGTGCCAGCAGTTACCGGGATAGACGCACTGAAGCTTTCTTT.

The chain has TRBV7-6 and TRBJ2-5; D is perhaps TRBD1 (6 bases). V lost 5 bases and J 13 bases, leaving 26 bases between the germline ends. CDR3 length: 15 residues. CDR1 and CDR2 (germline): SGHVS, FNYEAQ. This CDR3 reads CASSEQGTGLLGLYF. CDR3 in DNA: TGTGCCAGCAGCGAGCAGGGAACAGGGTTATTAGGGTTGTACTTC. The variable domain in full, with the rest retrieved from reference TRBV7-6 and TRBJ2-5, is GAGVSQSPRYKVTKRGQDVALRCDPISGHVSLYWYRQALGQGPEFLTYFNYEAQQDKSGLPNDRFSAERPEGSISTLTIQRTEQRDSAMYRCASSEQGTGLLGLYFGPGTRLLVL.

A single count supports this clone. The V and J genes are TRBV7-9 and TRBJ1-6; 11 bases are shared with TRBD1. In germline, CDR1 is SEHNR, CDR2 FQNEAQ (reference sequence). The V and J ends lost 4 bases and 8 bases, in that order; junction bases with no gene match: 4. CDR3 length: 15 residues. CDR3 bases: TGTGCCAGCAGCTGGGGGACAGGGGGTCATTCACCCCTCCACTTT. Translated, it gives CASSWGTGGHSPLHF.

This chain joins TRBV7-9 and TRBJ1-1; tentative D call: TRBD1 (5 bases). The CDR3 spans 14 residues. V was trimmed by 4 bases and J by 3 bases, leaving 12 bases between them. Germline lookup yields CDR1 SEHNR and CDR2 FQNEAQ (reference sequence). The CDR3 region has the DNA TGTGCCAGCAGCTCGACCCGGGACTACACTGAAGCTTTCTTT. Translation gives CASSSTRDYTEAFF.

CDR3 sequence: CASSQPTDTQYF. The CDR3, as DNA: TGCGCCAGCAGCCAACCCACAGATACGCAGTATTTT. The J gene is TRBJ2-3, the V gene TRBV5-1, with no clear D. CDR3 length: 12 amino acids. V was shortened by 4 bases and J by 2 bases, with 5 bases between the two germline ends. Germline assignment: CDR1 SGHRS and CDR2 YFSETQ.

The J gene is TRBJ2-1, the V gene TRBV4-3; no firm D call. V lost 1 base and J 1 base, leaving 14 bases between the germline ends. CDR1 LGHNA and CDR2 YSLEER come from the germline V gene. CDR3 length equals 17 residues. CDR3 loop: CASSQGVFSVSYNEQFF. As DNA, the CDR3 is TGCGCCAGCAGCCAAGGAGTCTTTTCGGTATCCTACAATGAGCAGTTCTTC.

V is TRBV5-1 and J is TRBJ1-2; D not resolved. The CDR3 is made up of 15 amino acids. V was trimmed by 5 bases and J by 0 bases, leaving 14 bases between them. CDR1 and CDR2 (germline): SGHRS, YFSETQ. DNA for the CDR3: TGCGCCAGCAGAAACTCCCTTGGGGCTAACTATGGCTACACCTTC. This encodes CASRNSLGANYGYTF.